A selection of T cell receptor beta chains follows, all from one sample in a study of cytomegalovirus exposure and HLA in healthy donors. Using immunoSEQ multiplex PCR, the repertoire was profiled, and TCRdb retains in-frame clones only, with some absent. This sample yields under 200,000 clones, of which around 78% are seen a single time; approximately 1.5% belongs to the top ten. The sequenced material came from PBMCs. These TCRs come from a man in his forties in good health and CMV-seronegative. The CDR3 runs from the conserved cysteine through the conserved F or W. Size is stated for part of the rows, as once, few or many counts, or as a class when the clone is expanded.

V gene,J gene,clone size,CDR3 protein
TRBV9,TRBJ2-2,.,CASGTVTSGRRGTGELFF
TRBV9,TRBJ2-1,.,CASSRTSGTYNEQFF
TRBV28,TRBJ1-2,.,CASSPSLAGLRRYGYTF
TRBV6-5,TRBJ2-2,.,CASSYSNRAGTGELFF
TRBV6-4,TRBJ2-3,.,CASSLAGESTDTQYF
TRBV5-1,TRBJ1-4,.,CASSFLAAFENEKLFF
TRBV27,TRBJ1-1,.,CASSLYRDTEAFF
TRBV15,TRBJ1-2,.,CATSRDSYGYTF
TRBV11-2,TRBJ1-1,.,CASSPGNTEAFF
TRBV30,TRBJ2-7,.,CAWSVARSEQYF
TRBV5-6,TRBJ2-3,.,CASSLRGRAVDTQYF
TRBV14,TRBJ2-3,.,CASSQRPNSHSSTDTQYF
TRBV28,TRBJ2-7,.,CASSLRQGYEQYF
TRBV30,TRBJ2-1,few,CAWSDQGSSYNEQFF
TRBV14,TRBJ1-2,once,CASSLPQGYGYTF
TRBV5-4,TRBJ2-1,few,CASSLGGLAGISNEQFF
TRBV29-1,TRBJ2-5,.,CSVEDQRTSGITAETQYF
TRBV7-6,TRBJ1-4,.,CASSPNRDRNEKLFF
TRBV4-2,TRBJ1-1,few,CASSQGVREDTEAFF
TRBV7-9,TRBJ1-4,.,CSSSWVGTGEKLFF
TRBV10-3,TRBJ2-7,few,CAISEAAGLVYEQYF
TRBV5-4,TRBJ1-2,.,CASSLSRGDGGYTF
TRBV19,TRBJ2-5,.,CASSIVQTQETQYF
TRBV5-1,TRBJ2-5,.,CASSLGQEMETQYF
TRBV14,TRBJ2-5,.,CASSHPTGQETQYF
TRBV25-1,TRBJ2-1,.,CASSVIAGLGNEQFF
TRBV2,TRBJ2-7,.,CASTQGVRNEQYF
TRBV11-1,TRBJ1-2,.,CASSLGAGGYTF
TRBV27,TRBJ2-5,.,CASSFRLDGTQYF
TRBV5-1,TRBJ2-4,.,CASSLVTDGDIQYF
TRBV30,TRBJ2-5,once,CAWSVGERETQYF
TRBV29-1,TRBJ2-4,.,CSGRTSGKNSQYF
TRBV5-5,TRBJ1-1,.,CASSLVQGKIEAFF
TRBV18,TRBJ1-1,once,CASSPTLADTEAFF
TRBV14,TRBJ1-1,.,CASSEYRVQEAFF
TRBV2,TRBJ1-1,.,CASSVESGYTEAFF
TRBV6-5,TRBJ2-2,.,CASSYYTGELFF
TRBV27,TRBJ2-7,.,CASSPTGSSYEQYF
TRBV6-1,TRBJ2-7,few,CASSEATSEPFYEQYF
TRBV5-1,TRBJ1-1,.,CASSSLGRGNTEAFF
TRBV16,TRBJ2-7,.,CASSQSTQVPYEQYF
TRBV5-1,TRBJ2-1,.,CASSLGVAGASYNEQFF
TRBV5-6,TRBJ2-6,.,CASSGWDRGRAGANGLTF
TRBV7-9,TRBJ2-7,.,CASSLRSAGGYEQYF
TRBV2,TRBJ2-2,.,CASSEIPSGTANTGELFF